The clone carrying this T cell receptor beta chain was counted at least ten times. This specimen comes from a study of T cells in Graves' hyperthyroidism and ophthalmopathy. Study-wide context: Peripheral blood sampling occurred at initial diagnosis, before any treatment.

Inclusion characteristics of ophthalmopathy patients comprised a Clinical Activity Score of at least 3, a NOSPECS grade of at least 4, and duration under 3 months. TCR beta CDR3 sequences were amplified from RNA transcripts. A first-round RT-PCR of the TCR CDR3 used the HTBI primer set. Each CDR3 protein gets one entry after TCRdb re-called the multiplex PCR reads with MiXCR. Among about 520,000 distinct CDR3 sequences listed, around a quarter were seen once. The sequence was collected from a woman in her thirties with Graves' ophthalmopathy. Sequencing was done on a sample of blood.

CDR3 in amino acids: CASSVRTELAGYTF. CDR3 nucleotides: TGTGCCAGCAGCGTTCGGACAGAGCTAGCTGGCTACACCTTC. The gene calls are TRBV7-8 and TRBJ1-2, with D possibly matching TRBD1 (6 bases). Deletions cut 5 bases from V and 7 bases from J, with 17 bases between. Germline CDR1 and CDR2: SGHVS and FQNEAQ. The CDR3 sequence is 14 residues long.